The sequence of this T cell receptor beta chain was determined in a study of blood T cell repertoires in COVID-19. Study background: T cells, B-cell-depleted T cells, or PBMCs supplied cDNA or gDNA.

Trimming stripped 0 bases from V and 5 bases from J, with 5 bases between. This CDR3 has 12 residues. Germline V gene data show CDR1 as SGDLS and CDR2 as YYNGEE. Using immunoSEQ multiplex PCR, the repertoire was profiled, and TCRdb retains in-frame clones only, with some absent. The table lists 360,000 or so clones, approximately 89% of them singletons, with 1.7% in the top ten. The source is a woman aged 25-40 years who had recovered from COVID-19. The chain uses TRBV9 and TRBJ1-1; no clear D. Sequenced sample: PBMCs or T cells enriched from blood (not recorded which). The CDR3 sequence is CASSVGGTEAFF. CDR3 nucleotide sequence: TGTGCCAGCAGCGTAGGAGGGACTGAAGCTTTCTTT.